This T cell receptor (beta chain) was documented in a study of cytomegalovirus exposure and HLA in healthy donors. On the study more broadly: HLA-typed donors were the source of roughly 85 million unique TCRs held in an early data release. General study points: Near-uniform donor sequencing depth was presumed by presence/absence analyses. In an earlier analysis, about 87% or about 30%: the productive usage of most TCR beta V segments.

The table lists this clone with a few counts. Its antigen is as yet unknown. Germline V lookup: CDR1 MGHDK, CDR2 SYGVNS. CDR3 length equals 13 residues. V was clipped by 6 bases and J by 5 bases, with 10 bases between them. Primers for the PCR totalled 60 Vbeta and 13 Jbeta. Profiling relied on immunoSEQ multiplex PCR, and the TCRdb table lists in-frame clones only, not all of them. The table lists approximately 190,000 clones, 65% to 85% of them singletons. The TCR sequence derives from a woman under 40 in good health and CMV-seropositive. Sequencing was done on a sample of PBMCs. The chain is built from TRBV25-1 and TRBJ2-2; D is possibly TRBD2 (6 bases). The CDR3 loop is CASSPRETGELFF. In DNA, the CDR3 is TGTGCCAGCAGCCCTCGGGAGACCGGGGAGCTGTTTTTT.